The 2 T cell receptor beta chains reported below all come from one sample, sequenced in a study of spatial heterogeneity in lung cancer. Via MiXCR, TCRdb re-called the 5' RACE reads, giving one row per CDR3 protein. The sample shows more than 9,500 distinct CDR3 sequences, about a sixth of them seen only once. Regarding time point: sample taken at primary tumor resection. Whole RNA, isolated from tumor, nontumor lung or frozen PBMC, was sequenced without prior sorting. This specimen was PBMCs, taken at surgery. All receptors come from a male donor with early-stage non-small cell lung cancer.

The chain couples TRBV7-6 to TRBJ2-2, with TRBD2 matching over 8 bases. Germline CDR1 is SGHVS and CDR2 is FNYEAQ. V gave up 4 bases and J gave up 6 bases; unmatched junction bases: 7. The CDR3 is 15 amino acids. In nucleotides, the CDR3 is TGTGCCAGCAGCTCAACAGCGGGAGTTGCCGGGGAGCTGTTTTTT. Its translation is CASSSTAGVAGELFF.

Turning to this clonotype: A read error may be the cause here, since a much bigger clone is one base away. V gene TRBV24-1 combines with J gene TRBJ2-2, with D hard to call. This CDR3 is built from 16 residues. CDR1 and CDR2 (germline): KGHDR, SFDVKD. This chain's CDR3 is CVTSDFGRGNTGELFF. In nucleotides, the CDR3 is TGTGTCACCAGTGATTTCGGCAGAGGAAACACCGGGGAGCTGTTTTTT.